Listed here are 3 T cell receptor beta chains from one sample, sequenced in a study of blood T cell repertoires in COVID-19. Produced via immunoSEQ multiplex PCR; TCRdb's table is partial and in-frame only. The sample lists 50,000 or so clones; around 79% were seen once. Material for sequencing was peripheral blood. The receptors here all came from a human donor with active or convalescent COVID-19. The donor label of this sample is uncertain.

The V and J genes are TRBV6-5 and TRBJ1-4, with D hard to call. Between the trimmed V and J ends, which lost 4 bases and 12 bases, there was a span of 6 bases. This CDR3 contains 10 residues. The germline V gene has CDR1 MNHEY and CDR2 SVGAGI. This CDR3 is CASSCAQLFF. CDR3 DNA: TGTGCCAGCAGTTGCGCTCAACTGTTTTTT.

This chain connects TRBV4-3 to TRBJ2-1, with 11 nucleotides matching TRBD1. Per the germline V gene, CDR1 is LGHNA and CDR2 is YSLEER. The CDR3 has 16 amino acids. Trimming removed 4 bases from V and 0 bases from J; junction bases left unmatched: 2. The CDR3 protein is CASSPGTGGSYNEQFF. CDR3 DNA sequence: TGCGCCAGCAGCCCCGGGACAGGGGGCTCCTACAATGAGCAGTTCTTC.

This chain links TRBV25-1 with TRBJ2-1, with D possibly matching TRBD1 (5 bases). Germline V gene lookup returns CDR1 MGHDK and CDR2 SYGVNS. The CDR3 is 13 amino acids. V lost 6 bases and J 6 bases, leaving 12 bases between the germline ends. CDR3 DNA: TGTGCCAGCAGATTTGGGGCCATCAATGAGCAGTTCTTC. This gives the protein CASRFGAINEQFF.